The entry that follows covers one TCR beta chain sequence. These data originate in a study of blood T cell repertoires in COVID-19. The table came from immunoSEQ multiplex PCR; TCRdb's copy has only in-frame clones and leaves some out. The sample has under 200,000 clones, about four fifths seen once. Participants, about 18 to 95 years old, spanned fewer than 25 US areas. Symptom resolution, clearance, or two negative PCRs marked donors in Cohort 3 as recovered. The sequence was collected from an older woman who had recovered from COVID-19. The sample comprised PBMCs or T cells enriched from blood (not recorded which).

CDR3 protein: CASSTGTYPSEQFF. Here the CDR3 DNA reads TGTGCCAGCTCAACCGGGACATACCCCAGTGAGCAGTTCTTC. V usage is TRBV18 and J usage is TRBJ2-1; D is possibly TRBD1 (6 bases). The V gene's germline CDR1 is KGHSH and CDR2 LQKENI. CDR3 size: 14 residues. The V and J ends lost 5 bases and 9 bases respectively, with 17 bases between them.